This is a list of T cell receptor beta chains from one sample in a study of blood T cell repertoires in COVID-19. The assay was immunoSEQ multiplex PCR, and TCRdb's table has in-frame clones only and misses some. Here the sample spans about 200,000 clones, 82% being singletons. Sequenced input: peripheral blood. Receptors originate from a woman over 75 with COVID-19, enrolled during active disease. The CDR3 runs from the conserved cysteine through the conserved F or W. Each record gives: V gene, J gene, CDR3 protein.

V gene: TRBV18; J gene: TRBJ1-1; CDR3 protein: CASSPSPGWGTEAFF
V gene: TRBV12-1; J gene: TRBJ2-1; CDR3 protein: CASSLTPGLAGPSSYNEQFF
V gene: TRBV19; J gene: TRBJ1-5; CDR3 protein: CASRQGNQPQHF
V gene: TRBV7-2; J gene: TRBJ1-1; CDR3 protein: CASSGQPNTEAFF
V gene: TRBV19; J gene: TRBJ2-3; CDR3 protein: CASSWQDTDTQYF
V gene: TRBV9; J gene: TRBJ2-3; CDR3 protein: CASSGDRADTQYF
V gene: TRBV3-1/TRBV3-2; J gene: TRBJ1-1; CDR3 protein: CASSLPGQGAEAFF
V gene: TRBV6-5; J gene: TRBJ1-2; CDR3 protein: CASTPSTGIYGYTF
V gene: TRBV5-1; J gene: TRBJ2-7; CDR3 protein: CASSSRASYEQYF
V gene: TRBV5-1; J gene: TRBJ1-1; CDR3 protein: CASSPSRTGAYTEAFF
V gene: TRBV5-4; J gene: TRBJ2-5; CDR3 protein: CASREGQESAETQYF
V gene: TRBV5-4; J gene: TRBJ1-5; CDR3 protein: CASSLDGQLNQPQHF
V gene: TRBV2; J gene: TRBJ1-5; CDR3 protein: CACNRGQGNQPQHF
V gene: TRBV27; J gene: TRBJ2-4; CDR3 protein: CASSKGLAGANIQYF
V gene: TRBV27; J gene: TRBJ2-7; CDR3 protein: CASSAQREDPTYEQYF
V gene: TRBV5-1; J gene: TRBJ2-2; CDR3 protein: CASSLVAAPGELFF
V gene: TRBV5-1; J gene: TRBJ2-7; CDR3 protein: CASSLEGWSYEQYF
V gene: TRBV9; J gene: TRBJ2-7; CDR3 protein: CASSLRGGPSYEQYF
V gene: TRBV3-1/TRBV3-2; J gene: TRBJ2-3; CDR3 protein: CASKGTSGLHPDTQYF
V gene: TRBV7-3; J gene: TRBJ1-2; CDR3 protein: CASSLSGLDGYTF
V gene: TRBV3-1/TRBV3-2; J gene: TRBJ1-1; CDR3 protein: CASSQYSGQVPEAFF
V gene: TRBV7-8; J gene: TRBJ1-5; CDR3 protein: CASSRTPGTGYQPQHF
V gene: TRBV6-6; J gene: TRBJ1-2; CDR3 protein: CASSYGQNYGYTF
V gene: TRBV10-3; J gene: TRBJ2-3; CDR3 protein: CAISSSGGSSTDTQYF
V gene: TRBV27; J gene: TRBJ1-2; CDR3 protein: CASSFLRKGDGYTF
V gene: TRBV19; J gene: TRBJ2-1; CDR3 protein: CASSPVGGRNEQFF
V gene: TRBV3-1/TRBV3-2; J gene: TRBJ1-1; CDR3 protein: CASSLGQGNTEAFF
V gene: TRBV28; J gene: TRBJ1-1; CDR3 protein: CASSLDRGEGTEAFF
V gene: TRBV7-3; J gene: TRBJ2-1; CDR3 protein: CASSGSGGAYNEQFF
V gene: TRBV20-1; J gene: TRBJ2-7; CDR3 protein: CSVGLNYEQYF
V gene: TRBV28; J gene: TRBJ2-5; CDR3 protein: CASSPVPSVQETQYF
V gene: TRBV7-3; J gene: TRBJ1-1; CDR3 protein: CASSSGSKGMNTEAFF
V gene: TRBV20-1; J gene: TRBJ2-5; CDR3 protein: CSASSPAGTQETQYF